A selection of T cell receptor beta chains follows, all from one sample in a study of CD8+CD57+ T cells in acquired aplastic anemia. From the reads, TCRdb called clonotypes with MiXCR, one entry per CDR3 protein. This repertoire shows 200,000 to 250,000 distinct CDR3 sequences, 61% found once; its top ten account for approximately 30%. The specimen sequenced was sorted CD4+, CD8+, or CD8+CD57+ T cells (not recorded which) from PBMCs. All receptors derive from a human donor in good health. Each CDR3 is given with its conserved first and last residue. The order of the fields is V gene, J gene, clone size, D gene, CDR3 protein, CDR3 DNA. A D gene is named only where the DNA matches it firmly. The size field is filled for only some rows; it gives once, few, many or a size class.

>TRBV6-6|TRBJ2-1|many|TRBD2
CASSITSGDYNEQFF
TGTGCCAGCAGTATTACTAGCGGGGACTACAATGAGCAGTTCTTC
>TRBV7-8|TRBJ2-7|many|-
CASSFYQGPSYEQYF
TGTGCCAGCAGCTTTTATCAGGGGCCTTCCTACGAGCAGTACTTC
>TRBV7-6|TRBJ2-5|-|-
CASSSLGSETQYF
TGTGCCAGCAGCAGCTTAGGGTCGGAGACCCAGTACTTC
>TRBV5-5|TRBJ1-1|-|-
CASSYWGFGDTEAFF
TGTGCCAGCAGCTATTGGGGATTTGGGGACACTGAAGCTTTCTTT
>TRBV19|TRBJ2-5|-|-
CASRGGEAGDQETQYF
TGTGCCAGTAGGGGGGGTGAAGCTGGAGACCAAGAGACCCAGTACTTC
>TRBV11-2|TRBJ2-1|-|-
CASSFTTIRNNEQFF
TGTGCCAGCAGCTTTACGACTATTCGAAACAATGAGCAGTTCTTC
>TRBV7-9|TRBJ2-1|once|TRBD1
CASSFRGDRGGNEQFF
TGTGCCAGCAGCTTTAGGGGGGACAGGGGTGGCAATGAGCAGTTCTTC
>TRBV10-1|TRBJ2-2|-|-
CASSIRGSTGELFF
TGCGCCAGCAGTATCAGGGGCAGCACCGGGGAGCTGTTTTTT
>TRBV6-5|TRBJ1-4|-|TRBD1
CASAEGAGEKLFF
TGTGCCAGCGCGGAGGGGGCAGGTGAAAAACTGTTTTTT
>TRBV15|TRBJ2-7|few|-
CATSMYPGEGYEQYF
TGTGCCACCAGCATGTACCCAGGGGAGGGCTACGAGCAGTACTTC
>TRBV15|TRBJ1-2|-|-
CANSREVGYGYTF
TGTGCCAACAGCAGAGAAGTCGGCTATGGCTACACCTTC
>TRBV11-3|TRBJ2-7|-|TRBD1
CASSLTPGDSPYEQYF
TGTGCCAGCAGCTTAACCCCAGGGGACAGTCCCTACGAGCAGTACTTC
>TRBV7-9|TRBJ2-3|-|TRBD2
CASSMAAGGPADTQYF
TGTGCCAGTAGTATGGCGGCGGGAGGGCCCGCAGATACGCAGTATTTT
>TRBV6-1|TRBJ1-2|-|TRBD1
CASSYFQGQGAYGYTF
TGTGCCAGCAGTTACTTTCAGGGACAGGGGGCCTATGGCTACACCTTC
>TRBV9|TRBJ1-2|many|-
CASSVTPGLYYGYTF
TGTGCCAGCAGCGTAACTCCGGGCCTCTACTATGGCTACACCTTC
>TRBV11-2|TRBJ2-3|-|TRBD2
CASNELAGTDTQYF
TGTGCCAGCAACGAACTAGCGGGCACAGATACGCAGTATTTT
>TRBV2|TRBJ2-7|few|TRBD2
CASSESKTSGRLTDEQYF
TGTGCCAGCAGTGAAAGTAAAACTAGCGGGAGGCTTACGGACGAGCAGTACTTC
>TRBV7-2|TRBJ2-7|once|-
CASSPLGGFYEQYF
TGTGCCAGCAGCCCCCTCGGAGGCTTCTACGAGCAGTACTTC
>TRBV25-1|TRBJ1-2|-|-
CAISRDDYRYTF
TGTGCCATCAGCAGAGATGATTATCGCTACACCTTC
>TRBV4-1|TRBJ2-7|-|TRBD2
CASSQGRTSSRQYF
TGCGCCAGCAGCCAGGGACGGACTAGCTCGCGGCAGTACTTC
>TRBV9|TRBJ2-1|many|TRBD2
CASSGETSWNEQFF
TGTGCCAGCAGCGGAGAGACTAGCTGGAATGAGCAGTTCTTC
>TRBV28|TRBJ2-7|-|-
CASSLRPGSDGQYF
TGTGCCAGCAGTTTAAGGCCAGGTTCGGACGGGCAGTACTTC
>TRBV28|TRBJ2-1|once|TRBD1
CASSSGTGDYNEQFF
TGTGCCAGCAGCTCAGGGACAGGGGACTACAATGAGCAGTTCTTC
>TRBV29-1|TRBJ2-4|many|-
CSVVGGRLAKNIQYF
TGCAGCGTTGTAGGTGGACGTTTAGCCAAAAACATTCAGTACTTC
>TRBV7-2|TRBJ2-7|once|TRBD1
CASSWDRVSEQYF
TGTGCCAGCAGCTGGGACAGGGTCTCCGAGCAGTACTTC
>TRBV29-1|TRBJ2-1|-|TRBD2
CSLELAGKQFF
TGCAGCCTTGAACTAGCGGGGAAGCAGTTCTTC
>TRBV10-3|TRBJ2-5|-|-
CAISESEGSQETQYF
TGTGCCATCAGTGAGTCGGAGGGGAGCCAAGAGACCCAGTACTTC
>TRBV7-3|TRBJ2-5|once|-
CASSEGGFGTQYF
TGTGCCAGCAGTGAAGGGGGATTCGGGACCCAGTACTTC
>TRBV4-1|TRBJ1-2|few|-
CASSQGVEGSYTF
TGCGCCAGCAGCCAAGGTGTGGAGGGATCCTACACCTTC
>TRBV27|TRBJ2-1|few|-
CASSLVDWGNNEQFF
TGTGCCAGCAGTCTCGTAGACTGGGGGAATAATGAGCAGTTCTTC
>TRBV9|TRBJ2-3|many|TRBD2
CASSGGGGADTQYF
TGTGCCAGCAGCGGGGGGGGAGGAGCAGATACGCAGTATTTT
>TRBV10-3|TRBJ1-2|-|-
CATQDSLYGYTF
TGTGCCACCCAAGACAGCCTCTATGGCTACACCTTC
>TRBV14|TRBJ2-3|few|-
CASSQALYTQYF
TGTGCCAGCAGCCAAGCCCTCTATACGCAGTATTTT
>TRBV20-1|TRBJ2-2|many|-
CSAKLYTGELFF
TGCAGCGCTAAGTTATATACCGGGGAGCTGTTTTTT
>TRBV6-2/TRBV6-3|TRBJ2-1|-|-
CATTLGRPNYNEQFF
TGTGCCACCACCCTGGGGCGTCCCAACTACAATGAGCAGTTCTTC
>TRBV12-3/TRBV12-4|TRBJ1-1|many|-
CASSLLVGNTEAFF
TGTGCCAGCAGTTTACTAGTTGGCAACACTGAAGCTTTCTTT
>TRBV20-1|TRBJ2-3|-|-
CSARADTQYF
TGCAGTGCTAGAGCGGATACGCAGTATTTT
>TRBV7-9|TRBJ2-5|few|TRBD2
CASSPPASGQETQYF
TGTGCCAGCAGCCCTCCGGCTAGCGGCCAAGAGACCCAGTACTTC
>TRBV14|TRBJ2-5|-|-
CASSQDWGLGRETQYF
TGTGCCAGCAGCCAAGATTGGGGTCTAGGAAGGGAGACCCAGTACTTC
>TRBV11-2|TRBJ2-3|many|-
CASSLGSDTQYF
TGTGCCAGCAGCTTAGGGAGTGATACGCAGTATTTT
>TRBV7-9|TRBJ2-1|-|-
CASSLDVGGSSYNEQFF
TGTGCCAGCAGCTTAGATGTAGGGGGGAGCTCCTACAATGAGCAGTTCTTC
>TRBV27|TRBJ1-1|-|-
CASTGGTSHGTEAFF
TGTGCCAGCACCGGGGGAACTTCCCACGGCACTGAAGCTTTCTTT
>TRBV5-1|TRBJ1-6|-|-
CASSRGQQDSPLHF
TGCGCCAGCAGTCGCGGACAGCAGGATTCACCCCTCCACTTT
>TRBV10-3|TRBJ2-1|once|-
CATTAGTSNEQFF
TGTGCCACCACAGCAGGGACATCAAATGAGCAGTTCTTC